This TCR beta chain was identified during a study of long-term antiretroviral therapy in people with HIV. General study findings and limits: Even long-term ART left TRB diversity below transplant donor controls, despite gains.

Per the germline V gene, CDR1 is SGHTA and CDR2 is FQGTGA. The J segment lost 5 bases and the V segment lost 5 bases, leaving 6 bases of the junction unmatched. This CDR3 is built from 14 residues. A remark on this clone: The antigen is unknown.

The run of the v3.0 immunoSEQ assay was at survey level. TCRdb keeps only in-frame clones here, not all; method: immunoSEQ multiplex PCR. Of about 22,000 clones in the sample, approximately 84% are singletons; the top ten hold roughly 7.3%. V is TRBV7-3 and J is TRBJ2-3, with 8 bases lining up with TRBD1. Sample: unsorted PBMCs, taken 1.8 years before starting antiretroviral therapy. The TCR comes from a woman younger than 45 with HIV. CDR3 nucleotides: TGTGCCAGCAGCCCTCAGGGGGCTGGAGATACGCAGTATTTT. This codes for CASSPQGAGDTQYF. The entire variable domain, with the rest obtained from reference TRBV7-3 and TRBJ2-3, is as follows: GAGVSQTPSNKVTEKGKYVELRCDPISGHTALYWYRQSLGQGPEFLIYFQGTGAADDSGLPNDRFFAVRPEGSVSTLKIQRTERGDSAVYLCASSPQGAGDTQYFGPGTRLTVL.